These 27 T cell receptor beta chains share one sample of origin, sequenced in a study of OX40 agonist ivuxolimab in advanced cancers. The table came from immunoSEQ multiplex PCR; TCRdb's copy has only in-frame clones and leaves some out. Of roughly 80,000 clones in the sample, roughly 91% are singletons; the top ten hold approximately 2.3%. The sample consisted of CD4+ or CD8+ T cells sorted from blood, taken in a trial of the OX40 agonist ivuxolimab. These receptors were collected from an adult with an advanced solid tumor such as melanoma, head and neck, liver or kidney cancer.

The J gene is TRBJ1-3, the V gene TRBV27; D gene ambiguous. V shed 3 bases and J shed 3 bases, with 9 bases lying between them. Per germline, CDR1 MNHEY and CDR2 SMNVEV (reference sequence). The CDR3 is 14 amino acids. CDR3 in amino acids: CASSLRGNGNTIYF. CDR3 in DNA: TGTGCCAGCAGTTTGAGAGGAAATGGAAACACCATATATTTT.

The rearrangement joins TRBV4-1 to TRBJ2-1; D is unresolved. The CDR3 covers 12 residues. Germline CDR1 reads MGHRA; CDR2 reads YSYEKL. V dropped 1 base and J dropped 9 bases, with 7 bases sitting between them. The CDR3 region has the DNA TGCGCCAGCAGCCAAGTTGTAAGTGAGCAGTTCTTC. Amino acid sequence: CASSQVVSEQFF.

The gene calls are TRBV5-1 and TRBJ2-1, with D perhaps matching TRBD1 or TRBD2 (5 bases each). The germline gives CDR1 SGHRS, CDR2 YFSETQ. The V end lost 5 bases, the J end lost 9 bases, and 12 bases lay between the germline ends. The CDR3 consists of 12 residues. CDR3 sequence reads: CASRARAGEQFF. CDR3 DNA sequence: TGCGCCAGCAGGGCCAGGGCGGGTGAGCAGTTCTTC.

V and J are TRBV7-6 and TRBJ1-1; D remains ambiguous. The germline V gene encodes CDR1 SGHVS and CDR2 FNYEAQ. The CDR3 is made up of 15 amino acids. Trimming left V 8 bases short and J 1 base short, with 17 bases between. CDR3 region: CASGGYGSPNTEAFF. In nucleotides, the CDR3 is TGTGCCAGCGGTGGGTATGGCAGCCCGAACACTGAAGCTTTCTTT. Full variable domain (outside the CDR3, taken from reference TRBV7-6 and TRBJ1-1): GAGVSQSPRYKVTKRGQDVALRCDPISGHVSLYWYRQALGQGPEFLTYFNYEAQQDKSGLPNDRFSAERPEGSISTLTIQRTEQRDSAMYRCASGGYGSPNTEAFFGQGTRLTVV.

V is TRBV5-1 and J is TRBJ1-2; D is possibly TRBD1 (5 bases). Trimming shortened V by 4 bases and J by 7 bases, and 20 bases separated the two germline ends. The CDR3 loop spans 15 amino acids. CDR1 SGHRS and CDR2 YFSETQ come from the germline V gene. The CDR3, as DNA: TGCGCCAGCAGCCCCAGGGCCCCCTCTAAGGGTGGCTACACCTTC. The encoded protein is CASSPRAPSKGGYTF.

This clone turned up a few times. A junction end diverges from the germline sequence, so it may reflect a read error. This chain connects TRBV2 to TRBJ2-1; a weak D match, TRBD1 (5 bases). The germline gives CDR1 SNHLY, CDR2 FYNNEI. The length of the CDR3 is 11 residues. The CDR3 loop is CASSGQGEMIF. CDR3 bases: TGTGCCAGCAGTGGTCAGGGTGAAATGATCTTC.

The chain has TRBV29-1 and TRBJ1-1, with TRBD1 identical over 9 bases. V shed 7 bases, J shed 5 bases, and the junction held 11 bases outside the gene matches. CDR1 and CDR2 (germline): SQVTM, ANQGSEA. CDR3 size: 14 residues. DNA of the CDR3: TGCAGCGGACACAGGGGGCTAGGGGGAACTGAAGCTTTCTTT. Amino acid sequence: CSGHRGLGGTEAFF.

The rearrangement joins TRBV5-6 to TRBJ1-2; the match to TRBD1 covers 7 bases. The V and J ends lost 0 bases and 7 bases, in that order; junction bases with no gene match: 6. The germline CDR1 and CDR2 sequences are SGHDT and YYEEEE. CDR3 length: 14 residues. This chain's CDR3 is CASSLEGGEGGYTF. CDR3 DNA: TGTGCCAGCAGCTTGGAAGGGGGCGAGGGTGGCTACACCTTC. Together with reference TRBV5-6 and TRBJ1-2, the CDR3 gives the full variable domain: DAGVTQSPTHLIKTRGQQVTLRCSPKSGHDTVSWYQQALGQGPQFIFQYYEEEERQRGNFPDRFSGHQFPNYSSELNVNALLLGDSALYLCASSLEGGEGGYTFGSGTRLTVV.

This chain joins TRBV5-1 and TRBJ2-5; 15 positions match TRBD2. There are 16 residues in the CDR3. The trim removed 2 bases at V and 5 bases at J, leaving 4 bases unmatched. The germline CDR1 and CDR2 sequences are SGHRS and YFSETQ. CDR3 DNA: TGCGCCAGCAGCTTAGGACTAGCGGGGGGGCGTGAGACCCAGTACTTC. Translating gives CASSLGLAGGRETQYF. Together with reference TRBV5-1 and TRBJ2-5, the CDR3 gives the full variable domain: KAGVTQTPRYLIKTRGQQVTLSCSPISGHRSVSWYQQTPGQGLQFLFEYFSETQRNKGNFPGRFSGRQFSNSRSEMNVSTLELGDSALYLCASSLGLAGGRETQYFGPGTRLLVL.

This clone is categorized as medium-sized. This sample also contains other DNA sequences that code for the same CDR3. This chain connects TRBV2 to TRBJ2-2; D unclear. Trimming cost V 4 bases and J 3 bases, with 6 bases left between them. The CDR3 covers 13 residues. CDR1 is SNHLY and CDR2 is FYNNEI in the germline V gene. This CDR3 reads CASSVEDTGELFF. CDR3 nucleotides: TGTGCCAGCAGTGTTGAGGACACCGGGGAGCTGTTTTTT.

This chain links TRBV6-5 with TRBJ2-1, with 9 bases that match TRBD2. This CDR3 is 15 amino acids long. Unmatched junction bases numbered 3, after V lost 5 bases and J lost 1 base. Germline V gives CDR1 MNHEY, CDR2 SVGAGI. CDR3 protein: CASSPLAGSYNEQFF. CDR3 bases: TGTGCCAGCAGTCCTCTAGCGGGATCCTACAATGAGCAGTTCTTC.

The chain recombines TRBV27 with TRBJ2-3; TRBD1 matches 7 bases. The germline gives CDR1 MNHEY, CDR2 SMNVEV (reference sequence). The ends lost 8 bases at V and 1 base at J; junction bases unmatched: 3. The CDR3 runs 13 residues. The CDR3 spells CASSTGGTDTQYF. For the CDR3, the DNA is TGTGCCAGCTCTACAGGGGGCACAGATACGCAGTATTTT.

This clone was seen a handful of times. V is TRBV18 and J is TRBJ1-1, with 10 bases that match TRBD1. CDR3 length: 13 residues. With V trimmed by 5 bases and J by 3 bases, 0 bases remained unmatched. Germline loops: CDR1 KGHSH, CDR2 LQKENI. The CDR3 sequence is CASSGQGDTEAFF. DNA for the CDR3: TGTGCCAGCTCAGGACAGGGGGACACTGAAGCTTTCTTT.

The rearrangement links TRBV14 to TRBJ2-7; TRBD1 agrees at 9 bases. Germline CDR1 reads SGHDN; CDR2 reads FVKESK. CDR3 length: 15 amino acids. J gave up 12 bases and V 1 base, and 13 bases lay outside the gene matches. CDR3 in amino acids: CASSQGGGQGRASYF. CDR3 DNA sequence: TGTGCCAGCAGCCAAGGGGGGGGACAGGGAAGAGCATCGTACTTC. Full variable domain (missing parts from reference TRBV14 and TRBJ2-7): EAGVTQFPSHSVIEKGQTVTLRCDPISGHDNLYWYRRVMGKEIKFLLHFVKESKQDESGMPNNRFLAERTGGTYSTLKVQPAELEDSGVYFCASSQGGGQGRASYFGPGTRLTVT.

A note on this clone: This sample includes further DNA sequences coding for the same CDR3. The chain combines TRBV15 with TRBJ2-3; D might be TRBD1 or TRBD2, each matching 5 bases. This CDR3 is built from 18 residues. V lost 0 bases, J lost 2 bases, and 18 bases lay in between. Germline CDR1 LNHNV, CDR2 YYDKDF (reference sequence). CDR3 DNA sequence: TGTGCCACCAGCAGAGAGGGGACCCTTAGGGATTACACAGATACGCAGTATTTT. Protein sequence: CATSREGTLRDYTDTQYF.

This clone was recorded once. The gene calls are TRBV27 and TRBJ2-1; the match to TRBD2 covers 11 bases. The V gene's germline CDR1 is MNHEY and CDR2 SMNVEV (reference sequence). Trimming took 7 bases from V and 10 from J; bases not matched to a gene: 12. The CDR3 covers 15 residues. CDR3 sequence (DNA): TGTGCCAGCACAAGACTAGCGGGGACGCTTGGGGAGCAGTTCTTC. Translating it yields CASTRLAGTLGEQFF.

This clone appeared a few times. The rearrangement uses TRBV19 and TRBJ1-1; TRBD1 is a possible D gene (5 bases). The germline CDR1 and CDR2 sequences are LNHDA and SQIVND (reference sequence). This CDR3 region has 14 residues. V lost 4 bases and J 2 bases, leaving 11 bases between the germline ends. CDR3 coding DNA: TGTGCCAGTAGTACAACAGGCCCCAACACTGAAGCTTTCTTT. Its translation: CASSTTGPNTEAFF.

This clone came up once. The chain links TRBV19 to TRBJ1-3; perhaps TRBD1 as D (6 bases). The ends were cut back, 10 bases at V and 0 bases at J, with 16 bases in the middle. CDR1 LNHDA and CDR2 SQIVND come from the germline V gene (reference sequence). This CDR3 is built from 15 residues. The CDR3 nucleotides read TGTGCCACTAACCAACAGGGCACCTCTGGAAACACCATATATTTT. It codes for CATNQQGTSGNTIYF.

The genes are TRBV5-1 and TRBJ1-1; weak D call: TRBD1 (5 bases). Trimming shortened V by 2 bases and J by 5 bases, and 7 bases separated the two germline ends. Germline V gives CDR1 SGHRS, CDR2 YFSETQ. The length of the CDR3 is 12 residues. DNA of the CDR3: TGCGCCAGCAGCTTCGGGGGGACTGAAGCTTTCTTT. Its protein is CASSFGGTEAFF.

V is TRBV11-3 and J is TRBJ1-1, with D perhaps matching TRBD1 (6 bases). CDR1 and CDR2 from the germline V gene are SGHNT and YENEEA. CDR3 size: 14 residues. Trimming stripped 5 bases from V and 0 bases from J, with 10 bases between. CDR3 residues: CASSLTGLNTEAFF. The DNA of the CDR3 is TGTGCCAGCAGCCTTACAGGGTTGAACACTGAAGCTTTCTTT.

This chain joins TRBV28 and TRBJ1-5; TRBD1 aligns across 7 bases. CDR1 MDHEN and CDR2 SYDVKM come from the germline V gene. J lost 1 base, V lost 4 bases, and 4 bases had no gene match. The CDR3 loop spans 15 amino acids. In nucleotides, the CDR3 is TGTGCCAGCAGTTCACCGACAGGGAGCAATCAGCCCCAGCATTTT. This codes for CASSSPTGSNQPQHF.

This clone has more than one count but fewer than ten. J is TRBJ1-2 and V is TRBV7-2; tentative D call: TRBD1 (5 bases). This CDR3 contains 15 residues. Trimming stripped 5 bases from V and 2 bases from J, with 15 bases between. Germline CDR1 reads SGHTA; CDR2 reads FQGNSA. The CDR3 reads CASSLGLPGNYGYTF. Here the CDR3 DNA reads TGTGCCAGCAGCCTGGGACTGCCCGGAAACTATGGCTACACCTTC.

The rearrangement joins TRBV19 to TRBJ2-3; 11 bases map to TRBD2. V dropped 2 bases and J dropped 4; count of bases not matched to a gene: 5. The CDR3 runs 16 residues. Germline V gene lookup returns CDR1 LNHDA and CDR2 SQIVND (reference sequence). CDR3 DNA: TGTGCCAGTAGTATACCTAGCGGGAGGACTGCAGATACGCAGTATTTT. Its translation is CASSIPSGRTADTQYF.

The genes are TRBV7-9 and TRBJ1-6; no clear D. The V gene lost 4 bases and the J gene lost 9 bases, with 10 bases spanning the gap. Germline values: CDR1 SEHNR, CDR2 FQNEAQ (reference sequence). The CDR3 is 13 amino acids. CDR3 in amino acids: CASSSDQISPLHF. The CDR3 DNA sequence: TGTGCCAGCAGCTCGGACCAGATTTCACCCCTCCACTTT. The full variable domain, its missing parts supplied by reference TRBV7-9 and TRBJ1-6, is DTGVSQNPRHKITKRGQNVTFRCDPISEHNRLYWYRQTLGQGPEFLTYFQNEAQLEKSRLLSDRFSAERPKGSFSTLEIQRTEQGDSAMYLCASSSDQISPLHFGNGTRLTVT.

The V and J genes are TRBV6-5 and TRBJ2-1; unclear D gene. The germline gives CDR1 MNHEY, CDR2 SVGAGI. The CDR3 runs 11 residues. V dropped 6 bases and J dropped 6 bases, with 6 bases sitting between them. Here the CDR3 DNA reads TGTGCCAGCAGAACGGTCAATGAGCAGTTCTTC. Its translation is CASRTVNEQFF.

This clone showed up just a few times. The V and J genes are TRBV2 and TRBJ2-1; D is ambiguous. The CDR3 is made up of 13 amino acids. Germline V gene sequence: CDR1 SNHLY, CDR2 FYNNEI. Deletions cut 9 bases from V and 8 bases from J, with 17 bases between. The CDR3 nucleotides read TGTGCCAGTAGTACATGGGCCGGCCATGAGCAGTTCTTC. Protein sequence: CASSTWAGHEQFF. The full variable domain, rest sourced from reference TRBV2 and TRBJ2-1, is EPEVTQTPSHQVTQMGQEVILRCVPISNHLYFYWYRQILGQKVEFLVSFYNNEISEKSEIFDDQFSVERPDGSNFTLKIRSTKLEDSAMYFCASSTWAGHEQFFGPGTRLTVL.

The rearrangement joins TRBV5-6 to TRBJ1-2; a possible D gene is TRBD1 (5 bases). The CDR3 extends over 16 amino acids. Per the germline V gene, CDR1 is SGHDT and CDR2 is YYEEEE. V gave up 1 base and J gave up 1 base, with 14 bases separating them. CDR3 sequence: CASSLFGETVNYGYTF. The DNA for the CDR3 is TGTGCCAGCAGCTTGTTCGGGGAGACAGTTAACTATGGCTACACCTTC.